This T cell receptor (beta chain) derives from a study of ipilimumab plus nivolumab after autologous stem cell transplantation. Across the study: Median doses per patient: four or five ipilimumab, about 8 nivolumab. Myeloma patients were high-risk transplant-naive or relapsed within 3 years of first autologous transplant. Study observations and caveats: Per the authors, repertoire, Treg and microbiota data justify further study.

Profiled with immunoSEQ multiplex PCR; TCRdb holds only in-frame clones, not every one. The sample shows some 43,000 clones, roughly 90% of them seen only once. A note on this clone: The target antigen is unknown.

Checkpoint therapy with ipilimumab 1 mg/kg began 14 to 28 days after transplant. The junction had 8 bases not matched to a gene; V was cut back by 4 bases and J by 9 bases. The CDR3 spans 14 residues. Germline assignment: CDR1 GTSNPN and CDR2 SVGIG (reference sequence). The source was PBMCs, collected in a trial of ipilimumab plus nivolumab as post-transplant consolidation. This clonotype was sampled from a male donor with multiple myeloma. The chain employs TRBV30 and TRBJ1-6, with TRBD1 matching over 8 bases. This CDR3 reads CAWNKDRVSSPLHF. CDR3 bases: TGTGCCTGGAATAAGGACAGGGTTAGTTCACCCCTCCACTTT.